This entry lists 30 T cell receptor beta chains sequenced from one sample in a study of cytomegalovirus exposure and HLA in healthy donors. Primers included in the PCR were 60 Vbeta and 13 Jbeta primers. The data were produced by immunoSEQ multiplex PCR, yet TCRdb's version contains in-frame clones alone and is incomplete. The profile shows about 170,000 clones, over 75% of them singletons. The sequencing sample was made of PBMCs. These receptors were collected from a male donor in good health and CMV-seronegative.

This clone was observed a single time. The CDR3 bases are TGTGCCAGCAGTGAAACTAGCGGGGGCCCTTACAATGAGCAGTTCTTC. This codes for CASSETSGGPYNEQFF. This sequence joins TRBV6-1 and TRBJ2-1; 11 nucleotides agree with TRBD2. The V and J ends lost 2 bases and 4 bases, in that order; junction bases with no gene match: 4. This CDR3 is 16 amino acids long. Germline V lookup: CDR1 MNHNS, CDR2 SASEGT.

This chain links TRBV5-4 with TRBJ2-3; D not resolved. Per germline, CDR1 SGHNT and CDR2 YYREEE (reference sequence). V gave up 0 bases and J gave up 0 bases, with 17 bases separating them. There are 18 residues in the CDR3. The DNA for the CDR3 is TGTGCCAGCAGCTTGGGTCTTCTTCGTTTCCCTAGCACAGATACGCAGTATTTT. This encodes CASSLGLLRFPSTDTQYF.

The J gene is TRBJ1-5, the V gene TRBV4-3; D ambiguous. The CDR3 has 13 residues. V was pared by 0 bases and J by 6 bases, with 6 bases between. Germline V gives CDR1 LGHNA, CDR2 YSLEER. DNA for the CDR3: TGCGCCAGCAGCCAAGATGTCGGTCAGCCCCAGCATTTT. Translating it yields CASSQDVGQPQHF.

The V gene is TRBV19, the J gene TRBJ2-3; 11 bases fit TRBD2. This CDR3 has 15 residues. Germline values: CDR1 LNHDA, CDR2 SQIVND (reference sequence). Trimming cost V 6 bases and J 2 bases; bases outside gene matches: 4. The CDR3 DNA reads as TGTGCCAGTAGCCCGACTAGCGGGGTCACAGATACGCAGTATTTT. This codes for CASSPTSGVTDTQYF. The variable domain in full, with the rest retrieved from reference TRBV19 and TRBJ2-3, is DGGITQSPKYLFRKEGQNVTLSCEQNLNHDAMYWYRQDPGQGLRLIYYSQIVNDFQKGDIAEGYSVSREKKESFPLTVTSAQKNPTAFYLCASSPTSGVTDTQYFGPGTRLTVL.

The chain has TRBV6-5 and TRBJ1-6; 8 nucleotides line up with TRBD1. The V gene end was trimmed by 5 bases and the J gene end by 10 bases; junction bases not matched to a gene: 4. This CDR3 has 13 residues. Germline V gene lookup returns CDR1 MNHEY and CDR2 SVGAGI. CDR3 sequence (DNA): TGTGCCAGCAGTGGTGGACAGGGCTCACCCCTCCACTTT. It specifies CASSGGQGSPLHF.

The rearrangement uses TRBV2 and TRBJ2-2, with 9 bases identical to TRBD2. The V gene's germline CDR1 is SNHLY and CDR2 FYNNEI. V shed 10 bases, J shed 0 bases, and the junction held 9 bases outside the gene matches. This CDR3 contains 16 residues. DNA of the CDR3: TGTGCCATCCCGCCTAGCGGGGTAACGAACACCGGGGAGCTGTTTTTT. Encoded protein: CAIPPSGVTNTGELFF.

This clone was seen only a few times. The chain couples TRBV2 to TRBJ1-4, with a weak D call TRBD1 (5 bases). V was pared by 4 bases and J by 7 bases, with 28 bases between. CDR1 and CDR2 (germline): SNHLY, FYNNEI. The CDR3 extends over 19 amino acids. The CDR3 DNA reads TGTGCCAGCAGTGTATATCACGATACTTCAGGGACTGGAAGTGAAAAACTGTTTTTT. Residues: CASSVYHDTSGTGSEKLFF.

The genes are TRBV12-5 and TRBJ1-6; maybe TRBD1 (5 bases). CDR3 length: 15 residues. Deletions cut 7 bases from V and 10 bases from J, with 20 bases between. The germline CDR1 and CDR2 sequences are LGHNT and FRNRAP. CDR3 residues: CASALDGHFGSPLHF. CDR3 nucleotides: TGTGCTAGTGCTCTAGACGGACACTTTGGATCACCCCTCCACTTT. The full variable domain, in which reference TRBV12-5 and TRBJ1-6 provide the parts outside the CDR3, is DARVTQTPRHKVTEMGQEVTMRCQPILGHNTVFWYRQTMMQGLELLAYFRNRAPLDDSGMPKDRFSAEMPDATLATLKIQPSEPRDSAVYFCASALDGHFGSPLHFGNGTRLTVT.

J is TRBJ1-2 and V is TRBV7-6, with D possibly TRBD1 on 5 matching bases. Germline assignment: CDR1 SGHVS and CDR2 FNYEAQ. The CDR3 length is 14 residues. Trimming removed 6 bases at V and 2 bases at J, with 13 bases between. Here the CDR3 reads CASSQGPGNYGYTF. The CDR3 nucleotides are TGTGCCAGCAGTCAAGGGCCAGGGAACTATGGCTACACCTTC.

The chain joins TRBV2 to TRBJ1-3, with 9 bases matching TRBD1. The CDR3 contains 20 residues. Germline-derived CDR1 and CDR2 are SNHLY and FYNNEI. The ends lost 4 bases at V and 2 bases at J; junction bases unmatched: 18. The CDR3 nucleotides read TGTGCCAGCAGTGGCACATCTTTGTCCCGGGACAGGGTCCCTGGAAACACCATATATTTT. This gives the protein CASSGTSLSRDRVPGNTIYF.

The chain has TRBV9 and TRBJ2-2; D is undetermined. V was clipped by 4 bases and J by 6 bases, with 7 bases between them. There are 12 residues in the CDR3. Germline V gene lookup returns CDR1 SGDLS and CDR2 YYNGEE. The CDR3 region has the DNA TGTGCCAGCAGCCCCCCGGCCGGGGAGCTGTTTTTT. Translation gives CASSPPAGELFF.

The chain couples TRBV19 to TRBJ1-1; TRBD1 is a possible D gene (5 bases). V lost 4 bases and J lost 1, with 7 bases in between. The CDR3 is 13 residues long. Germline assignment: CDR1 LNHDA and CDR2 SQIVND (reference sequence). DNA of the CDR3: TGTGCCAGTAGTAACAGGCCGAACACTGAAGCTTTCTTT. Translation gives CASSNRPNTEAFF.

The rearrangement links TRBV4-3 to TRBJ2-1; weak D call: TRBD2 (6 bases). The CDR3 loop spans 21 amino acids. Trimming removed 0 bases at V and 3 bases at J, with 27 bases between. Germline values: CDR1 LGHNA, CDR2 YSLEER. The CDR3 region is CASSQEPPSLGLISLYNEQFF. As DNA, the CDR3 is TGCGCCAGCAGCCAAGAACCACCTTCACTCGGACTAATCTCCCTCTACAATGAGCAGTTCTTC.

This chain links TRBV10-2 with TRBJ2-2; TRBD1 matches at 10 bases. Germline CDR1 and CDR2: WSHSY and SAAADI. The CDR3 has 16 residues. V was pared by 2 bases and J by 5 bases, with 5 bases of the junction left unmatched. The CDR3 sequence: CASSETRDRGTGELFF. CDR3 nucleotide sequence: TGCGCCAGCAGTGAGACCCGGGACAGGGGTACCGGGGAGCTGTTTTTT.

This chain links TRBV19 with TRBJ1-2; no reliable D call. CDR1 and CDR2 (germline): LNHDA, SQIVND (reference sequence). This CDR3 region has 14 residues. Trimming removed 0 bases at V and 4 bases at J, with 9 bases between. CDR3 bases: TGTGCCAGTAGTATAGATCGGGGTCTCTATGGCTACACCTTC. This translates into CASSIDRGLYGYTF.

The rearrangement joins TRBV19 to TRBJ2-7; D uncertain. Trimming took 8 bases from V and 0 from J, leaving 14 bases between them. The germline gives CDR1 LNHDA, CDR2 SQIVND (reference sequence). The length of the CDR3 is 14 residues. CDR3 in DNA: TGTGCCAGTTCCCAAAGTGTGGCCTCCTACGAGCAGTACTTC. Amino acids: CASSQSVASYEQYF.

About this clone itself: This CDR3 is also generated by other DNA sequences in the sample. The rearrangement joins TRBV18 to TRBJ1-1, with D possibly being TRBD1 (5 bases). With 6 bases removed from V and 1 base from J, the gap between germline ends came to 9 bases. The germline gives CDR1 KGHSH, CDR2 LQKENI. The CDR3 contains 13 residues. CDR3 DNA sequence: TGTGCCAGCTCCCCCGGACAGAACACTGAAGCTTTCTTT. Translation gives CASSPGQNTEAFF.

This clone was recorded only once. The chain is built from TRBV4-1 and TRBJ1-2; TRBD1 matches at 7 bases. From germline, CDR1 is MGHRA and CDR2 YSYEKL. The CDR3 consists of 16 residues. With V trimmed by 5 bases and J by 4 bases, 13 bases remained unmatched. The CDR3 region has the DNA TGCGCCAGCAGCACCCAGGGACAGCTACTTCTCTATGGCTACACCTTC. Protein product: CASSTQGQLLLYGYTF.

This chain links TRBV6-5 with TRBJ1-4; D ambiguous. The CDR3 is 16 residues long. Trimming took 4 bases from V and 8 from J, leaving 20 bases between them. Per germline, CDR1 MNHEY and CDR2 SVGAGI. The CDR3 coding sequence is TGTGCCAGCAGTTTAGGAGCAGGCTCCGGACTCGAAAAACTGTTTTTT. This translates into CASSLGAGSGLEKLFF.

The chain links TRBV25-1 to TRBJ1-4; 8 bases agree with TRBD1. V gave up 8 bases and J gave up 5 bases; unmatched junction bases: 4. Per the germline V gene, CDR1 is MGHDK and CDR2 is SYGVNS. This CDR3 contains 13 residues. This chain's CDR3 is CASAGQVNEKLFF. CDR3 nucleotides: TGTGCCAGCGCGGGACAGGTCAATGAAAAACTGTTTTTT.

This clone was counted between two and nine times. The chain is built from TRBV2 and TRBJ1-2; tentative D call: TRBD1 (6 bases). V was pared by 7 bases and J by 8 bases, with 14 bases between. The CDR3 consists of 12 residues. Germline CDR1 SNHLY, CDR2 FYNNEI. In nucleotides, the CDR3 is TGTGCCAGCACCACTTACAGGGAAGGCTACACCTTC. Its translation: CASTTYREGYTF.

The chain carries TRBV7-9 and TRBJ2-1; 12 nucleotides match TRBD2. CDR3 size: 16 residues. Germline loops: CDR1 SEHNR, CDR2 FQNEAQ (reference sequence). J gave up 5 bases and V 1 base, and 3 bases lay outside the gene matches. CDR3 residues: CASSLGRLAGDNEQFF. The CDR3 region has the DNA TGTGCCAGCAGCTTAGGTCGACTAGCGGGGGACAATGAGCAGTTCTTC.

The CDR3 DNA sequence: TGTGCCAGCAGTGAAGCACATAACAATGAGCAGTTCTTC. Protein: CASSEAHNNEQFF. The chain is built from TRBV6-1 and TRBJ2-1; D is uncertain. Germline CDR1 is MNHNS and CDR2 is SASEGT. The CDR3 is 13 amino acids. Trimming left V 0 bases short and J 5 bases short, with 5 bases between.

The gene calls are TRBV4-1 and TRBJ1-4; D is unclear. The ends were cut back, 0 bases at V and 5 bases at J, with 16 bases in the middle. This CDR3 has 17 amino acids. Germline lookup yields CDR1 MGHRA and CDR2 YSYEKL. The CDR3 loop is CASSQDIRPFGNEKLFF. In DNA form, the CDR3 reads TGCGCCAGCAGCCAAGATATCAGGCCGTTTGGGAATGAAAAACTGTTTTTT.

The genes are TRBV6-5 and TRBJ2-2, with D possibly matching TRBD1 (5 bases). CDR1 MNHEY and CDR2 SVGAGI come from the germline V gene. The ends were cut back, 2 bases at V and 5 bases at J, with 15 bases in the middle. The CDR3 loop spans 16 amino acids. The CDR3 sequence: CASSYQGYFQTGELFF. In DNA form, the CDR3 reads TGTGCCAGCAGTTACCAGGGATACTTTCAAACCGGGGAGCTGTTTTTT.

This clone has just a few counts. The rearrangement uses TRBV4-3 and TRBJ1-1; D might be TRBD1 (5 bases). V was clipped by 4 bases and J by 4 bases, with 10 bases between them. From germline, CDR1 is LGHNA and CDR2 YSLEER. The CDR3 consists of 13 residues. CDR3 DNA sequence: TGCGCCAGCAGCCGGGAGGGGAGCACTGAAGCTTTCTTT. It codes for CASSREGSTEAFF.

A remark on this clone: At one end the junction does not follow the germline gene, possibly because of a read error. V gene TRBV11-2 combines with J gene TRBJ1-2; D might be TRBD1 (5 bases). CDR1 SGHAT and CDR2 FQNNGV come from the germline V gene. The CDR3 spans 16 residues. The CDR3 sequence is CASSVDSHGLKYGYTF. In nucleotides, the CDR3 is TGTGCCAGCAGCGTAGACAGCCACGGGTTGAAGTATGGCTACACCTTC.

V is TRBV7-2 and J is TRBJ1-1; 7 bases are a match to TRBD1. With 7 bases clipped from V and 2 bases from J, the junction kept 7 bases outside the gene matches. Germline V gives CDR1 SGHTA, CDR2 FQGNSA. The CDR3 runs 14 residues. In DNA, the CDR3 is TGTGCCAGCACCATTGGACAGGCTAACACTGAAGCTTTCTTT. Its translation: CASTIGQANTEAFF.

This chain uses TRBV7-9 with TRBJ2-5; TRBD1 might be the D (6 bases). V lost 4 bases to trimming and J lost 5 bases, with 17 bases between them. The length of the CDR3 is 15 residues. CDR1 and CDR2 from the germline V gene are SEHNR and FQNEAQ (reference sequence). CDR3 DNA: TGTGCCAGCAGCTCCCCATACAGGGATCAGGAGACCCAGTACTTC. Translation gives CASSSPYRDQETQYF.

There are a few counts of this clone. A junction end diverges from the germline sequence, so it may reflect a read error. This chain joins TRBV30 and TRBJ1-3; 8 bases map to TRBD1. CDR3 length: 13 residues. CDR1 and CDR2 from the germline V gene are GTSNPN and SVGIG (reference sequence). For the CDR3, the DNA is TGCGCCCACGACAGGGGAGTTGGAAACACCATATATTTT. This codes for CAHDRGVGNTIYF.